The 24 T cell receptor beta chains below all came from one sample that was sequenced in a study of long-term antiretroviral therapy in people with HIV. Investigators performed immunoSEQ version v3.0 at survey level. Only in-frame clones appear in the TCRdb table, and some are missing; sequencing was by immunoSEQ multiplex PCR. The table records 30,000 or so clones, roughly 78% of them present only once. This material consisted of unsorted PBMCs, taken 1.5 years before starting antiretroviral therapy. All receptors derive from a man aged 18 to 30 with HIV.

The chain recombines TRBV10-3 with TRBJ2-2; D may be TRBD2 (6 bases). The V gene lost 8 bases and the J gene lost 4 bases, with 23 bases spanning the gap. The CDR3 length is 17 residues. The germline gives CDR1 ENHRY, CDR2 SYGVKD. Here the CDR3 DNA reads TGTGCCATCCCTTCCGGCGGGGAGTTACGATCCACCGGGGAGCTGTTTTTT. It encodes CAIPSGGELRSTGELFF.

Worth noting for this clone: Compared with germline, one end of the junction differs, possibly owing to a read error. The chain links TRBV11-3 to TRBJ2-3, with D uncertain. The germline V gene has CDR1 SGHNT and CDR2 YENEEA. The length of the CDR3 is 12 residues. Written as DNA, the CDR3 is TGTGCCAGCAGCCTAGACTTGGATACGCAGTATTTT. The encoded protein is CASSLDLDTQYF. Full variable domain (outside the CDR3, taken from reference TRBV11-3 and TRBJ2-3): EAGVVQSPRYKIIEKKQPVAFWCNPISGHNTLYWYLQNLGQGPELLIRYENEEAVDDSQLPKDRFSAERLKGVDSTLKIQPAELGDSAVYLCASSLDLDTQYFGPGTRLTVL.

This chain connects TRBV27 to TRBJ1-3; 9 nucleotides agree with TRBD1. The germline gives CDR1 MNHEY, CDR2 SMNVEV (reference sequence). The CDR3 covers 13 residues. The V gene end was trimmed by 5 bases and the J gene end by 8 bases; junction bases not matched to a gene: 4. The CDR3, as DNA: TGTGCCAGCAGTCACGACAGGGGGGACACCATATATTTT. This gives the protein CASSHDRGDTIYF.

The chain combines TRBV4-1 with TRBJ2-3; a weak D match, TRBD2 (7 bases). The CDR3 sequence is 16 residues long. Germline-derived CDR1 and CDR2 are MGHRA and YSYEKL. V was cut by 4 bases and J by 3 bases, with 17 bases left in between. CDR3 bases: TGCGCCAGCAGCCCCCTAAGGGAGGGGGGTACAGATACGCAGTATTTT. Translating gives CASSPLREGGTDTQYF.

The chain employs TRBV5-4 and TRBJ1-2; D not certain. CDR3 size: 15 residues. V was shortened by 4 bases and J by 4 bases, with 17 bases between the two germline ends. Germline V gives CDR1 SGHNT, CDR2 YYREEE (reference sequence). This chain's CDR3 is CASSPGRYQAYGYTF. CDR3 sequence (DNA): TGTGCCAGCAGCCCCGGCCGTTACCAGGCCTATGGCTACACCTTC.

V is TRBV5-1 and J is TRBJ2-7, with 14 bases lining up with TRBD2. The V segment lost 4 bases and the J segment 3 bases; nucleotides outside the gene matches: 3. Germline-derived CDR1 and CDR2 are SGHRS and YFSETQ. This CDR3 has 15 residues. DNA for the CDR3: TGCGCCAGCAGCGTCGGGACTAGCGGGAGCTACGAGCAGTACTTC. Amino acids: CASSVGTSGSYEQYF.

The CDR3 loop reads CASSIDWQGNEKLFF. The CDR3 coding sequence is TGTGCCAGTAGTATAGACTGGCAGGGAAATGAAAAACTGTTTTTT. The chain employs TRBV19 and TRBJ1-4; a possible D gene is TRBD1 (5 bases). The CDR3 sequence is 15 residues long. Germline V lookup: CDR1 LNHDA, CDR2 SQIVND (reference sequence). The germline V and J ends were trimmed by 0 bases and 5 bases, with 10 bases remaining between them.

This clone was observed a single time. The chain joins TRBV6-5 to TRBJ2-1, with 8 bases matching TRBD2. This CDR3 comprises 14 residues. CDR1 and CDR2 (germline): MNHEY, SVGAGI. J was trimmed by 7 bases and V by 4 bases; bases with no gene match: 6. In DNA form, the CDR3 reads TGTGCCAGCAGTTCCCGGGGGGGGTCTAATGAGCAGTTCTTC. Encoded protein: CASSSRGGSNEQFF.

The chain couples TRBV5-4 to TRBJ2-5, with 8 nucleotides matching TRBD1. Germline CDR1 and CDR2: SGHNT and YYREEE (reference sequence). V shed 3 bases, J shed 4 bases, and the junction held 14 bases outside the gene matches. The CDR3 runs 17 residues. The CDR3 DNA sequence: TGTGCCAGCAGCTACGACCCCGGCAGGGGGCGCGGAGAGACCCAGTACTTC. Amino acid sequence: CASSYDPGRGRGETQYF.

The DNA of the CDR3 is TGTGCCAGCAGTTACGACACTACAGGGACAGAGACCCAGTACTTC. Translation: CASSYDTTGTETQYF. The rearrangement uses TRBV6-6 and TRBJ2-5; possibly TRBD1 for D (6 bases). Germline V gene lookup returns CDR1 MNHNY and CDR2 SVGAGI (reference sequence). V was clipped by 2 bases and J by 4 bases, with 14 bases between them. The CDR3 is made up of 15 amino acids.

The chain employs TRBV2 and TRBJ2-5, with D possibly being TRBD2 (5 bases). V lost 8 bases, J lost 2 bases, and 6 bases lay in between. In germline, CDR1 is SNHLY, CDR2 FYNNEI. The CDR3 is 11 residues long. The CDR3 is CASGRQETQYF. The CDR3 nucleotides read TGTGCCAGCGGGAGACAAGAGACCCAGTACTTC.

V usage is TRBV28 and J usage is TRBJ1-1; D gene uncertain. The CDR3 sequence is 11 residues long. V lost 8 bases to trimming and J lost 5 bases, with 9 bases between them. Germline V gene data show CDR1 as MDHEN and CDR2 as SYDVKM. The DNA of the CDR3 is TGTGCCAGCGGCCCGGAAACTGAAGCTTTCTTT. Protein: CASGPETEAFF.

The V call is TRBV28, the J call TRBJ2-7, with D unresolved. Germline V gives CDR1 MDHEN, CDR2 SYDVKM. V shed 2 bases and J shed 1 base, with 9 bases lying between them. The CDR3 is 14 amino acids. The CDR3: CASSLAWPSYEQYF. CDR3 DNA sequence: TGTGCCAGCAGTTTAGCCTGGCCATCCTACGAGCAGTACTTC.

V is TRBV7-2 and J is TRBJ1-2; D is possibly TRBD1 (5 bases). The germline V gene encodes CDR1 SGHTA and CDR2 FQGNSA. V shed 4 bases and J shed 7 bases, with 16 bases lying between them. This CDR3 has 14 amino acids. The CDR3 nucleotides are TGTGCCAGCAGCTCCCGCGGGGGGATATCTGGCTACACCTTC. It is translated as CASSSRGGISGYTF. The full variable domain, in which reference TRBV7-2 and TRBJ1-2 provide the parts outside the CDR3, is GAGVSQSPSNKVTEKGKDVELRCDPISGHTALYWYRQSLGQGLEFLIYFQGNSAPDKSGLPSDRFSAERTGGSVSTLTIQRTQQEDSAVYLCASSSRGGISGYTFGSGTRLTVV.

The V call is TRBV30, the J call TRBJ2-6; a possible D gene is TRBD2 (5 bases). Germline V gene data show CDR1 as GTSNPN and CDR2 as SVGIG (reference sequence). The germline V and J ends were trimmed by 0 bases and 0 bases, with 6 bases remaining between them. This CDR3 has 15 amino acids. The CDR3 DNA sequence: TGTGCCTGGAGTGTACTAGACTCTGGGGCCAACGTCCTGACTTTC. This translates into CAWSVLDSGANVLTF.

There are a few counts of this clone. This chain uses TRBV27 with TRBJ2-7, with D perhaps TRBD2 (5 bases). V was cut by 2 bases and J by 5 bases, with 19 bases left in between. Germline lookup yields CDR1 MNHEY and CDR2 SMNVEV (reference sequence). CDR3 length: 16 amino acids. The DNA for the CDR3 is TGTGCCAGCAGTTTAGGCTTAGCGAGTTTGCCCCACGAGCAGTACTTC. Protein product: CASSLGLASLPHEQYF.

The table lists this clone with a count of one. The gene calls are TRBV7-8 and TRBJ2-5; D call uncertain. The V end was cut by 2 bases, the J end by 4 bases, with 5 bases between. There are 12 residues in the CDR3. Germline-derived CDR1 and CDR2 are SGHVS and FQNEAQ. CDR3 loop: CASSLSAETQYF. The CDR3 region has the DNA TGTGCCAGCAGCTTAAGCGCAGAGACCCAGTACTTC.

In DNA form, the CDR3 reads TGTGCCAGCAGCTCGCCGGGACTAGCGGACAATGAGCAGTTCTTC. Translating gives CASSSPGLADNEQFF. J is TRBJ2-1 and V is TRBV7-3; 11 nucleotides line up with TRBD2. CDR3 size: 15 residues. The ends lost 4 bases at V and 5 bases at J; junction bases unmatched: 4. CDR1 is SGHTA, CDR2 FQGTGA, per germline.

The chain links TRBV9 to TRBJ1-5; tentative D call: TRBD1 (5 bases). CDR3 length: 13 amino acids. The V end lost 4 bases, the J end lost 4 bases, and 9 bases lay between the germline ends. CDR1 SGDLS and CDR2 YYNGEE come from the germline V gene. CDR3 in DNA: TGTGCCAGCAGCCGGGACGGGAATCAGCCCCAGCATTTT. This codes for CASSRDGNQPQHF.

This clone was detected a few times. The V call is TRBV7-9, the J call TRBJ2-1; TRBD1 is a possible D gene (6 bases). V dropped 6 bases and J dropped 0 bases, with 12 bases sitting between them. The CDR3 consists of 15 residues. Germline V gives CDR1 SEHNR, CDR2 FQNEAQ (reference sequence). This CDR3 reads CASSKQGPSYNEQFF. CDR3 sequence (DNA): TGTGCCAGCAGTAAACAGGGTCCCTCCTACAATGAGCAGTTCTTC.

This clone occurred a few times. The chain carries TRBV27 and TRBJ1-2; 7 positions agree with TRBD1. The junction had 8 bases not matched to a gene; V was cut back by 5 bases and J by 2 bases. The CDR3 is made up of 15 amino acids. Germline values: CDR1 MNHEY, CDR2 SMNVEV (reference sequence). CDR3: CASSAVQTGNYGYTF. The CDR3 DNA reads TGTGCCAGCAGTGCCGTACAGACAGGGAACTATGGCTACACCTTC.

The V and J genes are TRBV7-2 and TRBJ2-3; maybe TRBD2 (6 bases). The V gene lost 2 bases and the J gene lost 8 bases, with 11 bases spanning the gap. The CDR3 has 13 amino acids. CDR1 SGHTA and CDR2 FQGNSA come from the germline V gene. CDR3 sequence: CASSLSASVTQYF. DNA of the CDR3: TGTGCCAGCAGCTTATCCGCTAGCGTTACGCAGTATTTT.

This chain's CDR3 is CASGPRDSHSGVQYF. CDR3 DNA sequence: TGTGCCAGCGGACCCCGGGACTCCCATAGCGGTGTGCAGTACTTC. J is TRBJ2-7 and V is TRBV2; the D gene is possibly TRBD2 (6 bases). CDR3 size: 15 residues. Trimming shortened V by 8 bases and J by 9 bases, and 26 bases separated the two germline ends. CDR1 is SNHLY and CDR2 is FYNNEI in the germline V gene.

The rearrangement uses TRBV19 and TRBJ2-7; 12 bases match TRBD1. V shed 1 base and J 9 bases; nucleotides not matched to a gene: 7. The CDR3 sequence is 15 residues long. Germline-derived CDR1 and CDR2 are LNHDA and SQIVND (reference sequence). Here the CDR3 DNA reads TGTGCCAGTAGTATAGCGACGGGACAGGGGGCCAGGCAGTACTTC. Its translation: CASSIATGQGARQYF.